This T cell receptor (beta chain) originates from a study of blood T cell repertoires in COVID-19. The assay was immunoSEQ multiplex PCR, and TCRdb's table has in-frame clones only and misses some. The table shows roughly 250,000 clones, with roughly 91% occurring only once. V gave up 6 bases and J gave up 1 base, with 12 bases separating them. CDR1 and CDR2 from the germline V gene are MNHEY and SVGEGT. CDR3 length: 14 residues. The rearrangement joins TRBV6-2 or TRBV6-3 to TRBJ1-1; no clear D gene. The source material was peripheral blood. This clonotype originated in a woman in her 40s who had recovered from COVID-19. CDR3 nucleotide sequence: TGTGCCAGCAGCCTCGCGGGAGCGAACACTGAAGCTTTCTTT. Protein: CASSLAGANTEAFF.